A selection of T cell receptor beta chains follows, all from one sample in a study of T cells in Graves' hyperthyroidism and ophthalmopathy. TCRdb processed the multiplex PCR reads anew with MiXCR; each CDR3 protein has one entry. The sample shows fewer than 900,000 distinct CDR3 sequences, about 17% of them seen only once. Input material: blood. The receptors were sampled from a young man with Graves' hyperthyroidism. Each CDR3 is given with its conserved first and last residue.

>TRBJ1-5|TRBV2
CAMGGGLNQPQHF
>TRBJ1-2|TRBV27
CASSLGVSGGYTF
>TRBJ2-7|TRBV7-2
CASSYPSPYEQYF
>TRBJ2-3|TRBV28
CASSLVTIGSTDTQYF
>TRBJ1-2|TRBV30
CAWRSTGYGYTF
>TRBJ2-3|TRBV5-1
CASSNGHSSTDTQYF
>TRBJ2-1|TRBV11-2
CASSLLTSGSGNEQFF
>TRBJ2-4|TRBV11-1
CASSFEGLAEAKNIQYF
>TRBJ2-7|TRBV2
CASSEGGKGYEQYF
>TRBJ2-5|TRBV20-1
CSARRLAGPYQETQYF
>TRBJ2-3|TRBV19
CASSMSGSSLPDTQYF
>TRBJ2-7|TRBV5-1
CASSLSSSGLAGYEQYF
>TRBJ2-2|TRBV6-2/TRBV6-3
CASRHRGIRDTGELFF
>TRBJ1-5|TRBV19
CASSITAEQPQHF
>TRBJ1-1|TRBV24-1
CATSDPGTGSTEAFF
>TRBJ2-7|TRBV3-1
CASSYTSSGHTSGSYEQYF
>TRBJ2-1|TRBV28
CASSGLQGGNFPFF
>TRBJ1-5|TRBV28
CASIQDGNQPQHF
>TRBJ1-4|TRBV7-9
CASSDRGHDDEKLFF
>TRBJ1-5|TRBV20-1
CSAREGRGLLLTRSQPQHF
>TRBJ2-7|TRBV6-1
CASRITTPSSYEQYF
>TRBJ2-2|TRBV28
CASSSSSGRVNTGELFF
>TRBJ1-5|TRBV2
CASSTSYSNQPQHF
>TRBJ1-1|TRBV6-1
CASSPLGRGYTEAFF
>TRBJ2-3|TRBV5-5
CASSLGQGARDTQYF
>TRBJ2-3|TRBV10-3
CAISARTGASTDTQYF